A single TCR beta chain is shown here with its context. What this receptor recognizes is not known. No qualities accompany the bases; no much larger clone lies one base away. This entry is derived from a study of graft-versus-host responses after intestinal transplantation (dated by TCRdb to the early 2020s). Broadly, across the study: Recipients received multivisceral, liver-intestinal, or isolated intestinal transplants. Every recipient was given anti-thymocyte globulin induction, followed by 3 to 4 years of maintenance tacrolimus and steroids. Graft-versus-host and host-versus-graft alloreactive T cell clones were tracked in the graft, circulation and bone marrow after intestinal transplantation using bulk TCR-beta CDR3 sequencing. To identify alloreactive clones, pre-transplant mixed lymphocyte reaction products were sequenced and then compared with unstimulated pre-transplant donor and recipient T cells. The cohort enrolled 20 to 25 intestinal transplant recipients, one of whom was a retransplant, and a few patients without pretransplant specimens were excluded. A peak of at least 4% donor T cells among recipient peripheral blood mononuclear cells was the definition used for donor T cell macrochimerism. Instead of going to the commercial service, samples from a few later patients were sequenced in-house on an Illumina MiSeq and processed with MiXCR.

The time point label of this sample denotes: cells obtained before transplantation from donor or recipient. CD3+CD4+ and CD3+CD8+ populations were FACS-sorted from unstimulated pre-transplant donor and recipient cells taken from spleen or lymph nodes. Trimming accounts for 5 bases at V and 3 bases at J, while the number of junction bases matched to no gene is 8. The germline V gene (reference sequence) provides CDR1 GTSNPN and CDR2 SVGIG. CDR3 length: 15 amino acids, cysteine to phenylalanine. CDR3 DNA only is kept here, 45 bases in frame from base 1. Library generation was performed with the immunoSEQ multiplex PCR assay. For most patients, genomic DNA was isolated using the Qiagen DNeasy Blood and Tissue Kit and was shipped frozen to Adaptive Biotechnologies for TCR sequencing. For most patients, high-throughput TCR-beta CDR3 sequencing of genomic DNA was performed by Adaptive Biotechnologies. The source study handled its data this way. TCR sequencing data for over 15 patients were retrieved from Adaptive's ImmunoSEQ software; three other patients were processed with MiXCR and VDJtools. To correct CD4 versus CD8 sorting errors, any sequence found in both subsets at a frequency ratio below 5:1 was removed. Because the origin of CDR3 nucleotide sequences shared between donor and recipient could not be assigned, those sequences were removed. At least 2-fold expansion over unstimulated cells and a minimum CFSE-low frequency of 0.002% (template counts) or 0.001% (read counts) were required for clones to be classified as alloreactive. Mappable clones were those detected in sequenced pre-transplant spleen, lymph node, or MLR CFSE-low populations of the donor or recipient. The cumulative frequency of alloreactive clones was calculated as a percentage of all sequences, weighted by copy number. This immuneACCESS table, as held by TCRdb, lists in-frame sequences with V and J called but not all clones. Of the missing ones, under half trace to an unresolved V gene in checked studies; the others have no known cause. For V, J and clone size, that table is used; D and trimming come from the DNA. Present in this sample are over 70,000 clones, approximately 94% of which were seen just once. Around 0.54% of the sample lies in the top ten.

Overall study results and their limits: In patients with donor T cell macrochimerism, the allografts had high GvH to HvG T cell clonal ratios. GvH clones were found in recipient bone marrow, and some of the GvH clones appeared earlier in ileal mucosa or blood, which is consistent with an intestinal mucosal origin. The relatively low number and heterogeneity of intestinal transplant patients limited the conclusions. Peak levels of circulating GvH clones were associated with declines in HvG clones early after transplant.

The receptor's source is a human donor who received an intestinal transplant. Rearrangement joined TRBV30 to TRBJ2-1, and TRBD2 aligns with 9 junction nucleotides. The sequences come from unstimulated CD8+ T cells sorted from spleen or lymph node cells, collected before intestinal transplant. The nucleotides read TGTGCCTGGGACCCCCAACTAGCGGGCTACAATGAGCAGTTCTTC. This translates into CAWDPQLAGYNEQFF.